A selection of T cell receptor beta chains follows, all from one sample in a study of CD8+CD57+ T cells in acquired aplastic anemia. Using its own MiXCR run on the reads, TCRdb lists one record per CDR3 protein. The sample carries about 40,000 distinct CDR3 sequences, approximately 67% recorded once. The sample was sorted CD4+, CD8+, or CD8+CD57+ T cells (not recorded which) from PBMCs. The receptors originated from a human donor in good health, serving as a control. Both conserved end residues are trimmed from each CDR3. Each record gives: CDR3 length, V gene, J gene, D gene, CDR3 protein. D genes are given only for firm matches.

13	TRBV11-2	TRBJ2-3	TRBD1	ASSLLGGESDTQY
12	TRBV7-9	TRBJ2-7	TRBD1	ASSPGQGVDEQY
11	TRBV3-1	TRBJ2-7	NA	ASSQELLGEQY
13	TRBV20-1	TRBJ2-2	TRBD1	SASSPGQAPGELF
13	TRBV19	TRBJ2-1	TRBD2	ASSIIGGGRNEQF
12	TRBV7-2	TRBJ2-3	TRBD2	ASSAGDPTDTQY
14	TRBV5-1	TRBJ1-2	TRBD1	ANTTFGGTGDYGYT
11	TRBV19	TRBJ2-7	NA	ASSIAAGYEQY
12	TRBV25-1	TRBJ2-7	NA	ASSDTGGTALRY
12	TRBV5-5	TRBJ1-2	NA	ASSPGGGLYGYT
13	TRBV12-3/TRBV12-4	TRBJ2-7	TRBD2	ASSRRSGGTYEQY
11	TRBV19	TRBJ1-1	NA	ASAPNPGTEAF
13	TRBV25-1	TRBJ2-7	TRBD1	ASSARDGRGREQY
11	TRBV20-1	TRBJ2-7	NA	SATGTALYEQY
15	TRBV19	TRBJ1-2	NA	ASSIGVGKGRHYGYT
10	TRBV25-1	TRBJ2-7	NA	ASSFTGSEQY
13	TRBV15	TRBJ2-7	NA	ATSRGTVSSYEQY
12	TRBV7-8	TRBJ1-5	TRBD1	ASTLTGSNQPQH
11	TRBV10-3	TRBJ1-6	NA	ASCGDGNPPLH
14	TRBV20-1	TRBJ2-1	TRBD1	SARALGQGAFNEQF
10	TRBV29-1	TRBJ2-1	NA	SVVDRNNEQF
10	TRBV19	TRBJ1-1	NA	ASCDKLHEAF
13	TRBV11-2	TRBJ2-1	TRBD1	ASSPRDSSYNEQF
17	TRBV7-6	TRBJ2-1	TRBD1	ASSTRDSAPSVYINEQF
12	TRBV19	TRBJ2-7	NA	ATSPTGRSYEQY
12	TRBV12-3/TRBV12-4	TRBJ2-3	TRBD2	ASSLRGGTDTQY
11	TRBV10-3	TRBJ1-2	TRBD1	ATQVTGAYGYT
11	TRBV10-3	TRBJ2-7	NA	AISEMGEYEQY
11	TRBV4-1	TRBJ1-1	NA	ASSLQRGTEAF
12	TRBV25-1	TRBJ1-2	TRBD1	ASGPPGQLYGYT
11	TRBV19	TRBJ1-2	NA	ASSVGGSYGYT
14	TRBV7-6	TRBJ2-7	NA	ASSLGTPGGGYEQY
14	TRBV11-2	TRBJ2-2	NA	ASSLGSQGPTGELF
10	TRBV7-9	TRBJ1-2	NA	ASSLGTDGYT
10	TRBV2	TRBJ1-2	NA	ASQGSLLGYT
12	TRBV25-1	TRBJ2-3	TRBD2	ASSAQGGTDTQY
12	TRBV5-5	TRBJ1-2	TRBD1	ASSRDRGRNGYT
12	TRBV20-1	TRBJ2-7	TRBD2	SARGSGFSYEQY
11	TRBV2	TRBJ1-1	TRBD1	ASSSQGATEAF
16	TRBV29-1	TRBJ2-3	TRBD2	SVRTSGIETSSTDTQY
11	TRBV29-1	TRBJ2-7	TRBD1	SASTGVGYEQY
13	TRBV9	TRBJ1-2	NA	AGSVEVSANYGYT